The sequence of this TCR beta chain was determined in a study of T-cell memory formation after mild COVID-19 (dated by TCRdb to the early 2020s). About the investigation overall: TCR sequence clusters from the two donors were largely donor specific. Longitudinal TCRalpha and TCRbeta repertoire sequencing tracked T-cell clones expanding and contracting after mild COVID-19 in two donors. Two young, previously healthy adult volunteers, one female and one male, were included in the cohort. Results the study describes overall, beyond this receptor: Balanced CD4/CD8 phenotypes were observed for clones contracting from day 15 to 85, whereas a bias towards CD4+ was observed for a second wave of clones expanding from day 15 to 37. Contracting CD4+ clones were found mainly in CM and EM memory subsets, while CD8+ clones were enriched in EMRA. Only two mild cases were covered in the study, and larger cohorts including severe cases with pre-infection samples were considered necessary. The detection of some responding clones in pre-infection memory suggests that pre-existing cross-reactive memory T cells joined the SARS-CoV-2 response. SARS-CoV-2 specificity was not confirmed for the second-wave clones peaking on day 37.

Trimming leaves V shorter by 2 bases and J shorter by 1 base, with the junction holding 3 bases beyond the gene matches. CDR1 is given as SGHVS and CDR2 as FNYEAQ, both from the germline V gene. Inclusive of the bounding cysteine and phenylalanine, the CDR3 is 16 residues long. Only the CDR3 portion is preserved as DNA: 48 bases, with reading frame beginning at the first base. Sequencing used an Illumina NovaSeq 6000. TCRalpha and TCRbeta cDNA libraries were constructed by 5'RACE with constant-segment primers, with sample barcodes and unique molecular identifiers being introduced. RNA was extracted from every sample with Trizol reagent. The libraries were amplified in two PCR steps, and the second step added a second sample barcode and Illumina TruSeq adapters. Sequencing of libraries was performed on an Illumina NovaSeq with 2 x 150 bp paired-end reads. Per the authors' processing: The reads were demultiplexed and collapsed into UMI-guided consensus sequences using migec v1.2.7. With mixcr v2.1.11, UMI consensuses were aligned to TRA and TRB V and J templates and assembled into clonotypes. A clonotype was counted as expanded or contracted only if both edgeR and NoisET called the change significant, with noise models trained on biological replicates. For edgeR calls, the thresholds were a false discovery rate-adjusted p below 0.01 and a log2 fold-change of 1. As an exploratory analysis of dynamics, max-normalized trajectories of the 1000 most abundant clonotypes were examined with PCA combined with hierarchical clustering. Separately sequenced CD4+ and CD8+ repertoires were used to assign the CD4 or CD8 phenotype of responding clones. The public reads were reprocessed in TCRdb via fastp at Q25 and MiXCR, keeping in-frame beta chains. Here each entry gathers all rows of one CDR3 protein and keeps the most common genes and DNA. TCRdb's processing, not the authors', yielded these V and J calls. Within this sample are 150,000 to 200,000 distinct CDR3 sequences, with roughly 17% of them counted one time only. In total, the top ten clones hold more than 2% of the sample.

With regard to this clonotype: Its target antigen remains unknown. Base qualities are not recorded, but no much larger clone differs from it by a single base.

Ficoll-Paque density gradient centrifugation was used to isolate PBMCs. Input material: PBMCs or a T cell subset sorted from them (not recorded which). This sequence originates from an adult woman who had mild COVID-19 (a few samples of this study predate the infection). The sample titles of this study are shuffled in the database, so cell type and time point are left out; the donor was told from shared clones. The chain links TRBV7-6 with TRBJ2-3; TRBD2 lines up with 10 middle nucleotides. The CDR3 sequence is CASSLLGTSGTDTQYF. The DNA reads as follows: TGTGCCAGCAGCTTACTGGGGACTAGCGGCACAGATACGCAGTATTTT.